This note documents a single T cell receptor beta chain sequence. A read error may produce the germline difference seen at one junction end. The sample is drawn from a study of blood T cells in healthy people across ages. This CDR3 has 13 amino acids. CDR1 and CDR2 from the germline V gene are SGHRS and YFSETQ. A second PCR, run for 7 to 11 cycles, used a sample-barcoded 5' primer plus a J-beta primer mix. TCRdb itself ran the 5' RACE reads through MiXCR, one entry per CDR3 protein. The repertoire holds about 1.4 million distinct CDR3 sequences, with roughly 59% as singletons. This sequence joins TRBV5-1 and TRBJ1-2; D unresolved. The receptor was isolated from a man younger than 35 in good health. The sample was blood. For the CDR3, the DNA is TGCGCCAGCAGCTGGGTTACTAACGATGGCTACACCTTC. Translated: CASSWVTNDGYTF.